Sequencing of this TCR beta chain was carried out in a study of identical twins listed by TCRdb under 2016. Looking at the study overall: The study deep-sequenced TCR alpha and beta repertoires from monozygotic twins, unrelated adults of various ages and cord blood to test whether fetal clonotypes persist. To rule out contamination, replicate twin experiments were performed at different times with different library preparation protocols. The study at large found these results: Out-of-frame TCR alpha sharing in monozygotic twins was systematically underestimated by recombination models, whereas sharing between unrelated individuals was in agreement with the recombination models. Conclusions relied on cross-sectional statistical analysis, since the same donors could not be followed over many years. Abundant cord blood beta clonotypes carried fewer insertions; young adult naive repertoires showed a weaker similar trend, while memory repertoires showed none. In beta out-of-frame sequences, excess twin sharing was weaker, because having fewer shared sequences lowered the signal-to-noise ratio. Invariant T cells such as MAIT and iNKT could partly confound zero-insertion analyses, though diverse VJ usage argued against this for most clonotypes. Compared with coincidental sharing between unrelated individuals, out-of-frame TCR alpha sequences shared between twins had an excess of sequences with low generation probability.

Per the germline V gene, SGHTA is the CDR1 and FQGNSA is the CDR2. The CDR3 has 13 amino acids, counting the end cysteine and phenylalanine. Of the read, only the CDR3 DNA is kept; its 39 bases are in frame from base 1. Trimming at the junction amounts to 0 bases on V and 6 bases on J, and the germline ends lie 8 bases apart. As to this clonotype: The antigen it recognizes is unknown. Base-call qualities are not available, and no considerably larger clone is one nucleotide away.

Every donor was a healthy Caucasian. Libraries were made using 5' RACE. The sample was run on an Illumina HiSeq 2000. A universal primer binding site was introduced by template switching, and a unique molecular identifier was present in the final cDNA, enabling accurate counting of TCR cDNA molecules. First-strand cDNA for TCR alpha and beta chains was synthesized from specific primers in the conserved constant-segment region. Each cDNA library was double barcoded, with a SMART-Mk sample barcode plus Illumina barcodes, to control for contamination. TruSeq adapter sequences and Illumina sample barcodes were added in two successive PCR steps. Sequencing of the TCR alpha and beta cDNA libraries was done on the Illumina HiSeq platform using custom primers. In the authors' own workflow: MiGEC was used to process raw reads and extract unique molecular identifiers, and MiXCR was used to find CDR3 positions. Recombination models were inferred per individual with the repgenHMM and IGoR tools using an EM algorithm. The tcR package in R was used for shared clonotype analysis, with sharing normalized by the product of cloneset sizes. Out-of-frame nonproductive sequences were analyzed to study raw recombination free of thymic and clonal selection effects. The public sequencing data were trimmed at Q25 with fastp and processed into clonotypes with MiXCR by TCRdb, which kept only in-frame beta chains. CDR3 protein sequences are deduplicated, and each keeps its most common genes and DNA. TCRdb's processing, not the authors' own work, is the source of the V and J calls. The sample table records around 1.7 million distinct CDR3 sequences; under 35% of these occur just once. Around 0.25% of the sample lies in the top ten.

The sequenced sample was cord blood. The clonotype was recovered from a newborn girl in good health. The sequence is built from TRBV7-2 and TRBJ2-5; perhaps TRBD2 is the D gene, with 6 bases matching. The nucleotide sequence is TGTGCCAGCAGCTTAGCGGAGGGGCAGACCCAGTACTTC. It is translated as CASSLAEGQTQYF.